This T cell receptor (beta chain) was captured by sequencing in a study of cytomegalovirus exposure and HLA in healthy donors. The study's findings and limits: Reports showed the classifier diagnosing cytomegalovirus status with high specificity and sensitivity. Most TCR beta V segments were productive about 87% or about 30% of the time in an earlier analysis. There were a few CMV-associated chains whose specificity for CMV antigens was confirmed in vitro.

The table lists this clone with a count of one. Its antigen is not known. Researchers ran the PCR with 60 Vbeta and 13 Jbeta primers. This table comes from immunoSEQ multiplex PCR, and its TCRdb copy is limited to in-frame clones, with some not included. This sample has 90,000 to 150,000 clones; around 81% occur once, and the top ten carry 2.2%. V was clipped by 0 bases and J by 0 bases, with 6 bases between them. CDR1 is SGHDT and CDR2 is YYEEEE in the germline V gene. This CDR3 has 14 amino acids. The chain couples TRBV5-6 to TRBJ1-2; no firm D call. The source of this sequence is a woman in her forties in good health and CMV-seronegative. Input material: PBMCs. The CDR3: CASSLGSPNYGYTF. In nucleotides, the CDR3 is TGTGCCAGCAGCTTGGGTAGTCCTAACTATGGCTACACCTTC. Full variable domain (missing parts from reference TRBV5-6 and TRBJ1-2): DAGVTQSPTHLIKTRGQQVTLRCSPKSGHDTVSWYQQALGQGPQFIFQYYEEEERQRGNFPDRFSGHQFPNYSSELNVNALLLGDSALYLCASSLGSPNYGYTFGSGTRLTVV.